This TCR beta chain was identified during a study of T cells in localized non-small cell lung cancer. Using immunoSEQ multiplex PCR, the repertoire was profiled, and TCRdb retains in-frame clones only, with some absent. The profile shows 26,000 or so clones, about 91% of them singletons. With regard to this clone: Its specificity is unknown.

CDR3 length: 15 amino acids. Germline values: CDR1 SNHLY, CDR2 FYNNEI. Germline trimming cut 1 base from V and 7 bases from J; bases unmatched to any gene: 7. Study-wide results and caveats: Researchers found a median approximately 55 of the top 100 tumor clones in adjacent lung. Higher blood T cell density went with longer overall survival. Because sequencing included only one region (of the tumor), heterogeneity remains possible. Uninvolved adjacent lung showed the highest T cell clonality, exceeding tumor.

The receptor was isolated from a male donor at least 60 years old with stage I lung adenocarcinoma. This rearrangement joins TRBV2 to TRBJ2-5; 9 bases line up with TRBD2. The sequencing used peripheral blood, collected before any cancer treatment. The CDR3 DNA reads TGTGCCAGCAGTGAAGAGGGCGGGGGGGCCGCGACCCAGTACTTC. As protein: CASSEEGGGAATQYF.